The 13 T cell receptor beta chains given below trace back to one sample, sequenced in a study of blood T cell repertoires in COVID-19. Data came from immunoSEQ multiplex PCR; TCRdb stores just in-frame clones and leaves some out. Of 75,000 or so clones in the sample, roughly 84% were seen once. Sequenced sample: peripheral blood. These receptors were taken from a man between 50 and 59 years old with acute or convalescent COVID-19.

The genes are TRBV7-8 and TRBJ2-7, with 8 positions matching TRBD1. With 6 bases clipped from V and 4 bases from J, the junction kept 8 bases outside the gene matches. From germline, CDR1 is SGHVS and CDR2 FQNEAQ. The CDR3 covers 14 residues. The CDR3 spells CASRPYRGRYEQYF. CDR3 nucleotide sequence: TGTGCCAGCAGACCATACAGGGGGAGGTACGAGCAGTACTTC.

V and J are TRBV28 and TRBJ1-2; 8 bases are shared with TRBD1. This CDR3 comprises 13 residues. Germline loops: CDR1 MDHEN, CDR2 SYDVKM. V lost 6 bases, J lost 5 bases, and 5 bases stayed unmatched. This CDR3 is CASSRTGLYGYTF. DNA for the CDR3: TGTGCCAGCAGCAGGACAGGGTTGTATGGCTACACCTTC.

This chain uses TRBV11-2 with TRBJ2-7; D may be TRBD2 (5 bases). This CDR3 is 13 amino acids long. Trimming stripped 6 bases from V and 4 bases from J, with 13 bases between. Germline-derived CDR1 and CDR2 are SGHAT and FQNNGV. The CDR3 sequence is CASSSPGNYEQYF. The CDR3 nucleotides are TGTGCCAGCAGTTCCCCGGGGAATTACGAGCAGTACTTC.

J is TRBJ1-2 and V is TRBV12-3 or TRBV12-4; D not resolved. The CDR3 totals 11 residues. Trimming pared 3 bases from V and 8 bases from J, leaving 7 bases between. The chain's CDR3 is CASSLQWGYTF. The CDR3 DNA is TGTGCCAGCAGTTTGCAGTGGGGCTACACCTTC.

CDR3 DNA sequence: TGCGCCAGCAGCCAAGTGGGGGTTCCTAGCGGCAAAAACATTCAGTACTTC. Translating gives CASSQVGVPSGKNIQYF. The rearrangement joins TRBV4-1 to TRBJ2-4; 7 bases agree with TRBD2. The germline CDR1 and CDR2 sequences are MGHRA and YSYEKL. The CDR3 sequence is 17 residues long. Trimming cost V 1 base and J 3 bases; bases outside gene matches: 9.

The chain joins TRBV18 to TRBJ2-1; tentative D call: TRBD1 (6 bases). Germline V CDR1 and CDR2: KGHSH, LQKENI. Deletions cut 3 bases from V and 5 bases from J, with 14 bases between. The CDR3 runs 15 residues. The CDR3 nucleotides read TGTGCCAGCTCACCTGTCCCGACAGGCCACAATGAGCAGTTCTTC. Its protein product is CASSPVPTGHNEQFF. The whole variable domain, filled in from reference TRBV18 and TRBJ2-1, reads NAGVMQNPRHLVRRRGQEARLRCSPMKGHSHVYWYRQLPEEGLKFMVYLQKENIIDESGMPKERFSAEFPKEGPSILRIQQVVRGDSAAYFCASSPVPTGHNEQFFGPGTRLTVL.

This clone is deemed medium-sized. V usage is TRBV4-1 and J usage is TRBJ2-3; no reliable D call. The CDR3 is 13 amino acids. The germline gives CDR1 MGHRA, CDR2 YSYEKL. Trimming removed 3 bases from V and 3 bases from J, with 7 bases in between. The chain's CDR3 is CASSHPRTDTQYF. In DNA form, the CDR3 reads TGCGCCAGCAGCCACCCGCGGACAGATACGCAGTATTTT.

V and J are TRBV11-3 and TRBJ2-2, with TRBD2 matching over 10 bases. CDR3 size: 16 residues. CDR1 SGHNT and CDR2 YENEEA come from the germline V gene. The V and J ends lost 6 bases and 0 bases, in that order; junction bases with no gene match: 4. CDR3 in DNA: TGTGCCAGCAGAGGTGGACTAGCGGCGAACACCGGGGAGCTGTTTTTT. Protein sequence: CASRGGLAANTGELFF.

This clone was seen only once. The V gene is TRBV5-6, the J gene TRBJ2-2; tentatively, D is TRBD2 (7 bases). CDR1 is SGHDT, CDR2 YYEEEE, per germline. The CDR3 consists of 16 residues. Trimming took 2 bases from V and 0 from J, leaving 11 bases between them. The CDR3 spells CASSFGGPPNTGELFF. CDR3 bases: TGTGCCAGCAGCTTCGGGGGGCCCCCGAACACCGGGGAGCTGTTTTTT.

This clone was seen only a few times. This sequence joins TRBV11-1 and TRBJ2-1; possible D gene TRBD2, 5 bases. This CDR3 has 14 amino acids. Germline V gene data show CDR1 as SGHAT and CDR2 as FQDESV (reference sequence). V lost 3 bases, J lost 6 bases, and 12 bases lay in between. CDR3 protein: CASSFGRTPNEQFF. CDR3 bases: TGTGCCAGCAGCTTCGGACGGACTCCCAATGAGCAGTTCTTC.

The sample holds one count of this clone. The chain uses TRBV19 and TRBJ2-7; D call uncertain. Germline CDR1 and CDR2: LNHDA and SQIVND (reference sequence). Trimming left V 3 bases short and J 2 bases short, with 8 bases between. This CDR3 has 13 residues. The CDR3 sequence is CASSIHTAYEQYF. The CDR3 nucleotides are TGTGCCAGTAGTATCCACACCGCCTACGAGCAGTACTTC.

This rearrangement joins TRBV5-1 to TRBJ2-7, with 12 nucleotides matching TRBD2. The CDR3 is 16 amino acids. After removal of 0 bases from V and 6 bases from J, the junction contained 7 bases not matched to a gene. The germline gives CDR1 SGHRS, CDR2 YFSETQ. The CDR3 DNA sequence: TGCGCCAGCAGCTTGGGCGGACTAGCGGGAACCCTCGAGCAGTACTTC. Protein product: CASSLGGLAGTLEQYF.

For the CDR3, the DNA is TGTGCCAGCAGCTTCCCCAGCGGGGGGGCCGAGACCCAGTACTTC. Its protein product is CASSFPSGGAETQYF. The V and J genes are TRBV7-9 and TRBJ2-5; 10 nucleotides line up with TRBD2. This CDR3 is 15 amino acids long. Trimming removed 3 bases from V and 5 bases from J; junction bases left unmatched: 6. The germline gives CDR1 SEHNR, CDR2 FQNEAQ (reference sequence).